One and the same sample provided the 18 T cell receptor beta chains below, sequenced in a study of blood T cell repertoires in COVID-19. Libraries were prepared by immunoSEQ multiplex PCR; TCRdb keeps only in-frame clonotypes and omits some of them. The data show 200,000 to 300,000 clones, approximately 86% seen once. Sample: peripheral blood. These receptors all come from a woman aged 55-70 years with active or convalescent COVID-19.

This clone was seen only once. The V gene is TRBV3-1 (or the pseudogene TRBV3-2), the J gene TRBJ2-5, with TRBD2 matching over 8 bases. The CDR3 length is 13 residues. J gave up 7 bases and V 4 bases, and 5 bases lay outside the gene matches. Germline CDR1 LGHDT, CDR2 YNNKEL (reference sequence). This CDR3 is CASSLSGEGTQYF. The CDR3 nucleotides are TGTGCCAGCAGCCTTAGCGGGGAGGGGACCCAGTACTTC.

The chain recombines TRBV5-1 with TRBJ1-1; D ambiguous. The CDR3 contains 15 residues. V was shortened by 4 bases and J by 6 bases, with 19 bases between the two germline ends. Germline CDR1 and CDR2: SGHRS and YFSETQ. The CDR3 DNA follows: TGCGCCAGCAGCGTCCAACCGAGGGTTCCCTCTGAAGCTTTCTTT. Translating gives CASSVQPRVPSEAFF.

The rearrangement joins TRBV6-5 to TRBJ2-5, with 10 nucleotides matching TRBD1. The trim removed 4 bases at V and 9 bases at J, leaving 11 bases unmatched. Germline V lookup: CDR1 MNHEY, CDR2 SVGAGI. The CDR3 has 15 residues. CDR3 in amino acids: CASSSGTGAKGAQYF. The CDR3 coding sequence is TGTGCCAGCAGTTCCGGGACAGGGGCGAAGGGGGCCCAGTACTTC.

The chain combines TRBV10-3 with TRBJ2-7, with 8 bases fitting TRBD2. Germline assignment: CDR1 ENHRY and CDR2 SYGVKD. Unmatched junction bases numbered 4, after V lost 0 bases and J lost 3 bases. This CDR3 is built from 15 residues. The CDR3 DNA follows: TGTGCCATCAGTGAGTCAGGACTAGCCGACTACGAGCAGTACTTC. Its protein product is CAISESGLADYEQYF.

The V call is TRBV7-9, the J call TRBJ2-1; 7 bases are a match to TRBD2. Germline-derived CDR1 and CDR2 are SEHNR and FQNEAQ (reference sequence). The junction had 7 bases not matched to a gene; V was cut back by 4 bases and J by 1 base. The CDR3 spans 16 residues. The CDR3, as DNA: TGTGCCAGCAGCTCCAATCCCGGGGGGTCCTACAATGAGCAGTTCTTC. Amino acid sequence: CASSSNPGGSYNEQFF.

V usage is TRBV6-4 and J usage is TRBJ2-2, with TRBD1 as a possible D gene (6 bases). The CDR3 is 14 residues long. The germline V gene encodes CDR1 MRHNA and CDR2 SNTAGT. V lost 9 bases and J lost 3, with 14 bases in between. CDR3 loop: CASRLQGDTGELFF. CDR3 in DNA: TGTGCCAGTAGACTACAGGGAGACACCGGGGAGCTGTTTTTT.

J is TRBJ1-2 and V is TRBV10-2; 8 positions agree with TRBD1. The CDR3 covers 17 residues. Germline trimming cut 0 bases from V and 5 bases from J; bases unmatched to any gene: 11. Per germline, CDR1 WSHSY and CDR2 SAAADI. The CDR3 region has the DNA TGCGCCAGCAGTGAGTCTCCGGGACAGGCGGGGACTTATGGCTACACCTTC. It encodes CASSESPGQAGTYGYTF.

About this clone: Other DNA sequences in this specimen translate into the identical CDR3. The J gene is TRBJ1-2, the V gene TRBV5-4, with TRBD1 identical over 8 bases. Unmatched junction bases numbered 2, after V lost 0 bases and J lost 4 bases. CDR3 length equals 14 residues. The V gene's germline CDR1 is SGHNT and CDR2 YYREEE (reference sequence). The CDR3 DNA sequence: TGTGCCAGCAGCTTGGTAGGACAGGGCTATGGCTACACCTTC. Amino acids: CASSLVGQGYGYTF. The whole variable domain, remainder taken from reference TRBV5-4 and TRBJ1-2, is ETGVTQSPTHLIKTRGQQVTLRCSSQSGHNTVSWYQQALGQGPQFIFQYYREEENGRGNFPPRFSGLQFPNYSSELNVNALELDDSALYLCASSLVGQGYGYTFGSGTRLTVV.

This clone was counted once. This CDR3 reads CASSLAARTYEQYF. The CDR3 coding sequence is TGTGCCAGCAGCCTAGCGGCCAGAACCTACGAGCAGTACTTC. This sequence joins TRBV5-5 and TRBJ2-7, with TRBD2 identical over 7 bases. The germline CDR1 and CDR2 sequences are SGHKS and YYEKEE (reference sequence). V trimming: 4 bases; J trimming: 2 bases; junction bases outside the gene matches: 6. The CDR3 runs to 14 residues.

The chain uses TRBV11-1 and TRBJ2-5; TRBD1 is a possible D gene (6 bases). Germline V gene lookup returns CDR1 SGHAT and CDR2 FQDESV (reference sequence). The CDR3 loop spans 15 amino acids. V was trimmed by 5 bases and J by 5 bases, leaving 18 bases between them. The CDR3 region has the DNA TGTGCCAGCAGCCCCACAGGGCGTTTTGTGGAGACCCAGTACTTC. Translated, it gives CASSPTGRFVETQYF.

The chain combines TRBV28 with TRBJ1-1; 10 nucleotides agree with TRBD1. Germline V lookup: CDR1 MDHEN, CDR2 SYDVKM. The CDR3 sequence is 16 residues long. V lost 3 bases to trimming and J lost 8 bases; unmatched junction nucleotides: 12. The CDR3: CASSLHNPGQGIEAFF. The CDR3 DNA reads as TGTGCCAGCAGTTTGCACAATCCGGGACAGGGGATAGAAGCTTTCTTT.

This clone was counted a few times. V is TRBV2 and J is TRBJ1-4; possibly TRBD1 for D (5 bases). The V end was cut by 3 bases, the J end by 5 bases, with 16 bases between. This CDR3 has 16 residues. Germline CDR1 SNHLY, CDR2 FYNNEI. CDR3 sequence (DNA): TGTGCCAGCAGTGACGGTAGGAGGGGAAGGAATGAAAAACTGTTTTTT. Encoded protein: CASSDGRRGRNEKLFF.

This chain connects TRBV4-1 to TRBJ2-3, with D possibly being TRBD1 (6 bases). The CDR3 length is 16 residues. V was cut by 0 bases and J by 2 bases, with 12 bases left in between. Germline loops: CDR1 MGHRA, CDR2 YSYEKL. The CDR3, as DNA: TGCGCCAGCAGCCAAGAGGTAGGACAGCCCACAGATACGCAGTATTTT. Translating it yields CASSQEVGQPTDTQYF.

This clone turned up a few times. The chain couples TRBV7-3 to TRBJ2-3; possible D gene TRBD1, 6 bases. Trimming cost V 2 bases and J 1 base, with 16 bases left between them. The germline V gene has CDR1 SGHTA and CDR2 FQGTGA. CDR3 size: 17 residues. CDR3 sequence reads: CASSLGFLSGGTDTQYF. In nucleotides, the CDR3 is TGTGCCAGCAGCTTAGGTTTTCTCTCAGGGGGCACAGATACGCAGTATTTT.

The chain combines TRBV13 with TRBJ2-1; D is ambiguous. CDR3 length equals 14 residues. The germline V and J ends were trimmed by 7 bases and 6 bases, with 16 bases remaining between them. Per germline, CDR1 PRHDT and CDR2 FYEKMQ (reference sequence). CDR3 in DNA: TGTGCCAGCACCCTCGGTAGCCTAGTCAATGAGCAGTTCTTC. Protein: CASTLGSLVNEQFF.

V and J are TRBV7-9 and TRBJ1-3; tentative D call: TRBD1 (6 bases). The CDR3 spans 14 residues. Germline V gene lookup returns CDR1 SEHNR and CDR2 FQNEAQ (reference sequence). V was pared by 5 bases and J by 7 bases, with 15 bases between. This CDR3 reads CASSLNRVRNTIYF. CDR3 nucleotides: TGTGCCAGCAGCCTAAACAGGGTACGGAACACCATATATTTT.

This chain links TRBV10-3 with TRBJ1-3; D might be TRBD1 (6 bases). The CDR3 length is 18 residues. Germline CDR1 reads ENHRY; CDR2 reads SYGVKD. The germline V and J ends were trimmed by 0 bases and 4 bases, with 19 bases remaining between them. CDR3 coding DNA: TGTGCCATCAGTGAGTCGAGGACAACCCAGGGGAGAGGAAACACCATATATTTT. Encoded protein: CAISESRTTQGRGNTIYF.

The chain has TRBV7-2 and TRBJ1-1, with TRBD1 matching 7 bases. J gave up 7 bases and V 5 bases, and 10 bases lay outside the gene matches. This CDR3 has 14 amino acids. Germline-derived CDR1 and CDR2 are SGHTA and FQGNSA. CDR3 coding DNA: TGTGCCAGCAGCCCCAGACAGGGAAGGAATGAAGCTTTCTTT. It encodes CASSPRQGRNEAFF.